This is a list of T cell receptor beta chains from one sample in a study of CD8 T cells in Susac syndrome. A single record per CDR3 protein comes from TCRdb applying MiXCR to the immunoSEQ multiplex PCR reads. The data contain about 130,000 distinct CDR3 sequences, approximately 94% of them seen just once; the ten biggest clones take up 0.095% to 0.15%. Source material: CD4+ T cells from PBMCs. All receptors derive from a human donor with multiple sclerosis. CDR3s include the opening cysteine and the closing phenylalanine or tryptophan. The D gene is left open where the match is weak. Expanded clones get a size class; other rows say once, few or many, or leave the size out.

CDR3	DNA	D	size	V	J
CSTPRDGSSYGYTF	TGCAGTACTCCCCGGGACGGATCGTCCTATGGCTACACCTTC	NA	NA	TRBV20-1	TRBJ1-2
CAEGGVPLKTEAFF	TGTGCCGAAGGGGGGGTCCCCTTAAAGACTGAAGCTTTCTTT	NA	NA	TRBV2	TRBJ1-1
CASGLEHYTEAFF	TGTGCTAGTGGTTTGGAACACTACACTGAAGCTTTCTTT	NA	NA	TRBV12-5	TRBJ1-1
CASSLAGALPSYEQYF	TGCGCCAGCAGCTTGGCGGGGGCCCTTCCCTCCTACGAGCAGTACTTC	NA	NA	TRBV5-1	TRBJ2-7
CASSLVGSRATGELFF	TGTGCCAGCAGCTTAGTAGGGAGCAGGGCAACCGGGGAGCTGTTTTTT	NA	NA	TRBV7-8	TRBJ2-2
CASIMGDGSTEAFF	TGTGCCAGCATCATGGGAGATGGGAGCACTGAAGCTTTCTTT	NA	NA	TRBV6-1	TRBJ1-1
CRGYRPGGWNTEAFF	TGCAGGGGCTACCGGCCAGGAGGTTGGAACACTGAAGCTTTCTTT	NA	NA	TRBV20-1	TRBJ1-1
CASSLAAGGSYNEQFF	TGCGCCAGCAGCTTGGCGGCAGGGGGCTCCTACAATGAGCAGTTCTTC	TRBD1	NA	TRBV5-1	TRBJ2-1
CATSDPNRGATETQYF	TGTGCCACCAGTGATCCAAACAGGGGGGCGACGGAGACCCAGTACTTC	TRBD1	NA	TRBV24-1	TRBJ2-5
CASSPPIAGPSTDTQYF	TGTGCCAGCTCACCACCTATAGCGGGGCCCAGCACAGATACGCAGTATTTT	TRBD2	NA	TRBV18	TRBJ2-3
CASSMPRQSRSHGYTF	TGTGCCAGTAGTATGCCCCGACAGTCCAGGAGCCATGGCTACACCTTC	NA	NA	TRBV19	TRBJ1-2
CASSPGQFYGYTF	TGTGCCAGCTCACCGGGACAGTTCTATGGCTACACCTTC	TRBD1	NA	TRBV18	TRBJ1-2
CASTHRLGQGLFRGSGNTIYF	TGTGCCAGCACCCACCGTTTGGGACAGGGTCTGTTTCGAGGTTCGGGAAACACCATATATTTT	TRBD1	NA	TRBV11-1	TRBJ1-3
CAWSVVPNLAKNIQYF	TGTGCCTGGAGTGTGGTGCCAAATCTAGCCAAAAACATTCAGTACTTC	NA	NA	TRBV30	TRBJ2-4
CASSPDYRETQYF	TGCGCCAGCAGCCCAGACTATCGGGAGACCCAGTACTTC	NA	few	TRBV4-1	TRBJ2-5
CAWHRGPDTQYF	TGTGCCTGGCACAGGGGGCCAGATACGCAGTATTTT	TRBD1	NA	TRBV30	TRBJ2-3
CASTPDRVETGELFF	TGTGCCAGCACCCCGGACAGGGTGGAGACCGGGGAGCTGTTTTTT	TRBD1	NA	TRBV2	TRBJ2-2
CASSQGGSFGDTQYF	TGCGCCAGCAGCCAAGGCGGATCTTTCGGGGATACGCAGTATTTT	NA	NA	TRBV4-3	TRBJ2-3
CASTLTGQPQHF	TGTGCCAGTACACTGACCGGACAGCCCCAGCATTTT	NA	NA	TRBV7-2	TRBJ1-5
CASSERAGGRETQYF	TGCGCCAGCAGTGAGCGAGCGGGAGGAAGGGAGACCCAGTACTTC	TRBD2	NA	TRBV5-1	TRBJ2-5
CAWSVPGNTIYF	TGTGCCTGGAGTGTACCCGGAAACACCATATATTTT	NA	NA	TRBV30	TRBJ1-3
CASSYATPNTEAFF	TGTGCCAGCAGTTACGCTACTCCGAACACTGAAGCTTTCTTT	NA	NA	TRBV6-5	TRBJ1-1
CASSQIAASYNEQFF	TGTGCCAGCAGCCAAATAGCGGCCTCCTACAATGAGCAGTTCTTC	NA	NA	TRBV3-1	TRBJ2-1
CASTPAAGSPYEQYF	TGTGCCAGCACCCCTGCGGCGGGATCTCCCTACGAGCAGTACTTC	NA	NA	TRBV6-5	TRBJ2-7
CASRISGGGGTDTQYF	TGTGCCAGCAGAATCTCTGGGGGAGGAGGGACAGATACGCAGTATTTT	NA	few	TRBV6-1	TRBJ2-3
CASSQRRDQPQHF	TGTGCCAGCAGCCAAAGGAGGGATCAGCCCCAGCATTTT	NA	NA	TRBV3-1	TRBJ1-5
CAWTGRHEAFF	TGTGCCTGGACAGGGAGGCATGAAGCTTTCTTT	NA	once	TRBV30	TRBJ1-1
CAWIRKTEAFF	TGTGCCTGGATCAGGAAAACTGAAGCTTTCTTT	NA	NA	TRBV30	TRBJ1-1
CASSQGLPQPQHF	TGCGCCAGCAGCCAAGGCCTCCCTCAGCCCCAGCATTTT	NA	NA	TRBV4-1	TRBJ1-5
CASSLDLGPRQAPYEQYF	TGTGCCAGCAGCTTAGACCTGGGGCCGAGACAGGCCCCATACGAGCAGTACTTC	NA	NA	TRBV11-2	TRBJ2-7
CSARVLSGQETQYF	TGCAGTGCTAGAGTTCTCAGCGGCCAAGAGACCCAGTACTTC	NA	NA	TRBV20-1	TRBJ2-5
CATSDTDRNEQFF	TGTGCCACCAGTGATACTGACAGAAATGAGCAGTTCTTC	NA	NA	TRBV24-1	TRBJ2-1
CASSLSRGRAGANVLTF	TGTGCCAGCAGTTTAAGCAGGGGGCGGGCTGGGGCCAACGTCCTGACTTTC	TRBD1	NA	TRBV12-3/TRBV12-4	TRBJ2-6
CASSFEGTGELFF	TGCGCCAGCAGCTTCGAGGGAACCGGGGAGCTGTTTTTT	NA	NA	TRBV5-1	TRBJ2-2
CASSLVSGGGEAFF	TGCGCCAGCAGCTTGGTATCAGGGGGCGGTGAAGCTTTCTTT	TRBD1	NA	TRBV5-1	TRBJ1-1
CAWSHREGYTEAFF	TGTGCCTGGAGTCACAGGGAAGGGTACACTGAAGCTTTCTTT	NA	NA	TRBV30	TRBJ1-1
CASTDSGRNYGYTF	TGTGCCAGTACCGACTCGGGGAGAAACTATGGCTACACCTTC	NA	NA	TRBV19	TRBJ1-2
CASSRSLTGGASYGYTF	TGTGCCAGCAGCCGATCCCTGACAGGGGGCGCGTCCTATGGCTACACCTTC	TRBD1	NA	TRBV3-1	TRBJ1-2
CSARGQGRQPQHF	TGCAGTGCCAGGGGGCAGGGGAGGCAGCCCCAGCATTTT	TRBD1	NA	TRBV20-1	TRBJ1-5
CSARTGGYEQYF	TGCAGTGCCCGGACAGGAGGCTACGAGCAGTACTTC	TRBD1	NA	TRBV20-1	TRBJ2-7
CASSPPGVVSNIQYF	TGTGCCAGCAGCCCCCCAGGGGTGGTGTCGAACATTCAGTACTTC	NA	NA	TRBV7-2	TRBJ2-4
CAWSVRDEDTEAFF	TGTGCCTGGAGTGTACGTGATGAGGACACTGAAGCTTTCTTT	NA	NA	TRBV30	TRBJ1-1
CASSLDQGNEKLFF	TGCGCCAGCAGCTTGGATCAGGGGAATGAAAAACTGTTTTTT	NA	NA	TRBV5-1	TRBJ1-4
CASSGYRERYNEQFF	TGTGCCAGCAGCGGTTACAGGGAGAGGTACAATGAGCAGTTCTTC	NA	NA	TRBV12-3/TRBV12-4	TRBJ2-1
CASSLKFASSYEQYF	TGTGCCAGCAGTTTAAAGTTTGCCTCCTCCTACGAGCAGTACTTC	NA	NA	TRBV28	TRBJ2-7
CASTPTGPTGYTF	TGTGCCAGCACCCCTACAGGGCCGACTGGCTACACCTTC	NA	NA	TRBV6-5	TRBJ1-2
CATSFGNQPQHF	TGTGCCACCAGTTTCGGGAATCAGCCCCAGCATTTT	NA	NA	TRBV24-1	TRBJ1-5
CAIRVSGGADRADTQYF	TGTGCCATCAGGGTTAGCGGGGGGGCCGATCGGGCAGATACGCAGTATTTT	TRBD2	NA	TRBV10-3	TRBJ2-3
CASNRASEETQYF	TGTGCCAGTAACCGTGCTAGCGAGGAGACCCAGTACTTC	NA	NA	TRBV19	TRBJ2-5
CASSLRMGGTGELFF	TGTGCCAGCAGCTTAAGGATGGGGGGTACCGGGGAGCTGTTTTTT	NA	NA	TRBV7-2	TRBJ2-2